Reported below is one T cell receptor (beta chain). The data are from a study of CD8 T cells in Susac syndrome. CDR1 and CDR2 (germline): MNHEY, SVGEGT. Trimming removed 5 bases from V and 11 bases from J; junction bases left unmatched: 5. The CDR3 consists of 12 residues. Patients with Susac syndrome met diagnostic criteria defined recently for definite or probable disease. Random hexamers were used to reverse transcribe the RNA input (0.5 to 1 ug). In TCRdb, the immunoSEQ multiplex PCR reads were re-called with MiXCR into one record per CDR3 protein. The table has some 160,000 distinct CDR3 sequences, approximately 94% seen once.

This chain links TRBV6-2 or TRBV6-3 with TRBJ2-1; 8 bases agree with TRBD2. The sample comprised CD4+ T cells from PBMCs. This receptor was identified in a human donor with Susac syndrome. CDR3 DNA sequence: TGTGCCAGCAGTCCCAGGACTAGCAAGCAGTTCTTC. It translates to CASSPRTSKQFF.